This entry lists 2 T cell receptor beta chains sequenced from one sample in a study of blood T cell repertoires in COVID-19. Repertoires were generated with immunoSEQ multiplex PCR, while TCRdb's copy carries only in-frame clones and drops some. The data show fewer than 150,000 clones, with around 79% seen just once and roughly 2.7% held by the top ten. Sequencing input: peripheral blood. These receptors were collected from a man aged 50 to 59 with acute or convalescent COVID-19.

Ten or more counts support this clone. The chain employs TRBV5-4 and TRBJ1-6, with D possibly TRBD1 on 6 matching bases. The germline gives CDR1 SGHNT, CDR2 YYREEE (reference sequence). Trimming stripped 1 base from V and 7 bases from J, with 15 bases between. The CDR3 is 16 residues long. CDR3 DNA sequence: TGTGCCAGCAGCTTGCAGGGGCGCCTAAGGAATTCACCCCTCCACTTT. Residues: CASSLQGRLRNSPLHF.

The CDR3 DNA follows: TGTGCCAGCGGCGGGGACAGCCCACAAAGGGAGCTGTTTTTT. This codes for CASGGDSPQRELFF. The chain uses TRBV9 and TRBJ2-2; weak D call: TRBD1 (7 bases). Germline CDR1 reads SGDLS; CDR2 reads YYNGEE. CDR3 size: 14 residues. Trimming removed 7 bases at V and 9 bases at J, with 19 bases between.